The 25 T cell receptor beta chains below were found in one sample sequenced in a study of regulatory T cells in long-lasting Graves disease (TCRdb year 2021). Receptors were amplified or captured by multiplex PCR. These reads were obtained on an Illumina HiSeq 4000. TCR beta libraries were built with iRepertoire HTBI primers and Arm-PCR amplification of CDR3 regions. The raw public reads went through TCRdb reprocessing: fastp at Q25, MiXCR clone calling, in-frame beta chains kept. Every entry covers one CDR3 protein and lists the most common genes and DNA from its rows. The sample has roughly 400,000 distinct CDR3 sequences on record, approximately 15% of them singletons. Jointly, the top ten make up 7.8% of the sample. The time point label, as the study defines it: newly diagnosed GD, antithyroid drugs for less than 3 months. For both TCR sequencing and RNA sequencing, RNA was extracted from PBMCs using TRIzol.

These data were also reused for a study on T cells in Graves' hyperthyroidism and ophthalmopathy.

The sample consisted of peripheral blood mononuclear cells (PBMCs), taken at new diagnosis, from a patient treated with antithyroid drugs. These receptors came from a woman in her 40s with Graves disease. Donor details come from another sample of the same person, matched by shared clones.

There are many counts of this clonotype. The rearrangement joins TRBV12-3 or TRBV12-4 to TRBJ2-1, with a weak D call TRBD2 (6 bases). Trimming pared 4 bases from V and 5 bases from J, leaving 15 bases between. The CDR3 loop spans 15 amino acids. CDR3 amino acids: CASSSRGSRNNEQFF. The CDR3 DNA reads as TGTGCCAGCAGTTCCCGGGGGAGTAGGAACAATGAGCAGTTCTTC.

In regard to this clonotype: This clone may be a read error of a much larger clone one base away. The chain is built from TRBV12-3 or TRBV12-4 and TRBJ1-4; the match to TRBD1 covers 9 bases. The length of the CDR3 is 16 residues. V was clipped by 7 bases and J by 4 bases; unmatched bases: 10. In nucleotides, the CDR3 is TGTGCCAGCACCCAATCTCCGGGACAGGGTAATGAAAAACTGTTTTTT. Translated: CASTQSPGQGNEKLFF.

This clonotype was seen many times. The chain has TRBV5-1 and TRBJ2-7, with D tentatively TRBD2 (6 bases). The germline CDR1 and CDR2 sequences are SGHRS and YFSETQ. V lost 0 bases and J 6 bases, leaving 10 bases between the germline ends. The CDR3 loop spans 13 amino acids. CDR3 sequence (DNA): TGCGCCAGCAGCTTGGGACTAGGGCTCGAGCAGTACTTC. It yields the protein CASSLGLGLEQYF.

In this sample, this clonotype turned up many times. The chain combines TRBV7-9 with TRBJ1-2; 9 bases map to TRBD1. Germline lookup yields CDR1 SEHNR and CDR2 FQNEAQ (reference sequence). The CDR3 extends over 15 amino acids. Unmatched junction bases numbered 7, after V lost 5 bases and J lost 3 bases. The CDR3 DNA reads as TGTGCCAGCAGCAGAAGGACAGGGGAGGACTATGGCTACACCTTC. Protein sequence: CASSRRTGEDYGYTF. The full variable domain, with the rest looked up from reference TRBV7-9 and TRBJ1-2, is DTGVSQNPRHKITKRGQNVTFRCDPISEHNRLYWYRQTLGQGPEFLTYFQNEAQLEKSRLLSDRFSAERPKGSFSTLEIQRTEQGDSAMYLCASSRRTGEDYGYTFGSGTRLTVV.

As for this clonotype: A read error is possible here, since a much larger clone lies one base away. The CDR3 DNA reads TGCAGCGTTGGGGCAGATACGCAGTATTTT. Translating gives CSVGADTQYF. The chain carries TRBV29-1 and TRBJ2-3; D gene uncertain. V shed 4 bases and J shed 4 bases, with 3 bases lying between them. The CDR3 is made up of 10 amino acids. CDR1 SQVTM and CDR2 ANQGSEA come from the germline V gene.

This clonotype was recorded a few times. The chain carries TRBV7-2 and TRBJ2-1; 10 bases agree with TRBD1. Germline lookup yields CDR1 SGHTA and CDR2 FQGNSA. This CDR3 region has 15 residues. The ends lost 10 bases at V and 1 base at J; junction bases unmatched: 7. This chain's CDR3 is CATRRGQGSYNEQFF. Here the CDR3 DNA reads TGTGCCACCAGACGGGGACAGGGGTCCTACAATGAGCAGTTCTTC.

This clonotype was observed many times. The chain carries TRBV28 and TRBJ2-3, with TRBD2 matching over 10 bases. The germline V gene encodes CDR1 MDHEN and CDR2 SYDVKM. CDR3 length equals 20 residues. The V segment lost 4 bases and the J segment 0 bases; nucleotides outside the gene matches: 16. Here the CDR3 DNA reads TGTGCCAGCAGTTCGGACCCGGGACTAGCGATAATTAAGAGCACAGATACGCAGTATTTT. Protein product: CASSSDPGLAIIKSTDTQYF.

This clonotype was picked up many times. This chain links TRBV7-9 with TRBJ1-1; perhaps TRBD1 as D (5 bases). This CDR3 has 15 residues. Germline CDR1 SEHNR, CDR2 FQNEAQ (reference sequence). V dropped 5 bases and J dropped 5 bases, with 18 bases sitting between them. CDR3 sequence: CASSASDSQMTEAFF. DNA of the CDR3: TGTGCCAGCAGCGCCTCCGACAGCCAGATGACTGAAGCTTTCTTT.

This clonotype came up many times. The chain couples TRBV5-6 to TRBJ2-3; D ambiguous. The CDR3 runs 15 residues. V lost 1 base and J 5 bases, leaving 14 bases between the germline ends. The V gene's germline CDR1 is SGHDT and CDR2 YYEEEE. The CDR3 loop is CASSLWRRPGDTQYF. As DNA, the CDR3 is TGTGCCAGCAGCTTGTGGCGCAGACCCGGAGATACGCAGTATTTT.

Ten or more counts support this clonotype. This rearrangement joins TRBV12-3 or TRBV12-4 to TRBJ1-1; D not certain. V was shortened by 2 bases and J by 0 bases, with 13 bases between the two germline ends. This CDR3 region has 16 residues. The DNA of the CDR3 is TGTGCCAGCAGTTTAAAAGCAGGACTAATGAACACTGAAGCTTTCTTT. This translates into CASSLKAGLMNTEAFF.

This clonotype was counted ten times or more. For the CDR3, the DNA is TGTGCCAGCAGCTTGGGGACAGGGGGCGACTATGGCTACACCTTC. Translated: CASSLGTGGDYGYTF. The chain carries TRBV5-8 and TRBJ1-2, with TRBD1 identical over 11 bases. CDR1 and CDR2 from the germline V gene are SGHTS and YDEGEE. Trimming at V came to 0 bases and at J to 3 bases, leaving 1 base not matched to a gene. This CDR3 is built from 15 residues.

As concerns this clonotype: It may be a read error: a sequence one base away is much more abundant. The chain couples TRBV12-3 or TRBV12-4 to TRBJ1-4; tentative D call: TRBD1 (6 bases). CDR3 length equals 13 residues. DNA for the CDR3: TGTGCCACCAGTGATGGGACAAGGGAAAAACTGTTTTTT. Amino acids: CATSDGTREKLFF.

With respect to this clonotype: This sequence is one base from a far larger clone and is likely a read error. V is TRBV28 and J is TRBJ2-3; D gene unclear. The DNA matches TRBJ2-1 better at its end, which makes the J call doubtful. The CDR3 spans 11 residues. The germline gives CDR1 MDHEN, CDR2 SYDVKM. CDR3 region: CAISVLVEQFF. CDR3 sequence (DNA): TGTGCCATCAGTGTTTTGGTTGAGCAGTTCTTC.

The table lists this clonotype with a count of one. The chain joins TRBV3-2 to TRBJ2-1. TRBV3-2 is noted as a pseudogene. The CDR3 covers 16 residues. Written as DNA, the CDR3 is TGTGCCAGCATAGCTATGGGGTTAAGCTCCTACAATGAGCAGTTCTTC. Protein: CASIAMGLSSYNEQFF.

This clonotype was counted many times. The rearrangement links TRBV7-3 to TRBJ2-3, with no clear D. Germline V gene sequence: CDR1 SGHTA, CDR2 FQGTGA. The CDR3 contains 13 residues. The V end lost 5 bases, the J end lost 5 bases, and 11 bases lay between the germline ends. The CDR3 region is CASSRNLKDTQYF. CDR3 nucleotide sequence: TGTGCCAGCAGCCGCAACCTCAAAGATACGCAGTATTTT.

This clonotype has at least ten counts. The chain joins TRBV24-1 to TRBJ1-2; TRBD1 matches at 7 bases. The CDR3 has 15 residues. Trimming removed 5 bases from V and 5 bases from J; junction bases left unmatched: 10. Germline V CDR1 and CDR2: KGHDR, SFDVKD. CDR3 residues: CATSARDSQIYGYTF. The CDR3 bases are TGTGCCACCAGTGCCCGGGACAGCCAGATATATGGCTACACCTTC.

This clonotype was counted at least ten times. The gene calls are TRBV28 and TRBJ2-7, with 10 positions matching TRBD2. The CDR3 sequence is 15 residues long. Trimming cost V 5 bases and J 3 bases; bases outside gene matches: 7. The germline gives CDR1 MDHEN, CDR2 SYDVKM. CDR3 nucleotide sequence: TGTGCCAGCAGTCAGCCGCTAGCGGGAGTCTACGAGCAGTACTTC. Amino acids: CASSQPLAGVYEQYF.

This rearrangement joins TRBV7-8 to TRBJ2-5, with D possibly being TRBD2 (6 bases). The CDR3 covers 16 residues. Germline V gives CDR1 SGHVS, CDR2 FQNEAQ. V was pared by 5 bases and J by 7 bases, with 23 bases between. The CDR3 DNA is TGTGCCAGCAGCCCACCACGGGACTTCGGTACCGGGACCCAGTACTTC. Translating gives CASSPPRDFGTGTQYF.

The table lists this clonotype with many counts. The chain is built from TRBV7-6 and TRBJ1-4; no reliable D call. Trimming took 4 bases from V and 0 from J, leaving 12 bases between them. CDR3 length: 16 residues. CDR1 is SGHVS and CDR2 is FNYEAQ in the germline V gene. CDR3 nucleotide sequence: TGTGCCAGCAGCTCCCTGGGCCATGCAACTAATGAAAAACTGTTTTTT. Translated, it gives CASSSLGHATNEKLFF.

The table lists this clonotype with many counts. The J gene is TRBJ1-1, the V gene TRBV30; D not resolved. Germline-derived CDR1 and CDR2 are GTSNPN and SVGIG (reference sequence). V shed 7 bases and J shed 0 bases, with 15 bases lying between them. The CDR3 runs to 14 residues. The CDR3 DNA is TGTGCCTTTGGAGTTACGACCATGAACACTGAAGCTTTCTTT. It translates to CAFGVTTMNTEAFF.

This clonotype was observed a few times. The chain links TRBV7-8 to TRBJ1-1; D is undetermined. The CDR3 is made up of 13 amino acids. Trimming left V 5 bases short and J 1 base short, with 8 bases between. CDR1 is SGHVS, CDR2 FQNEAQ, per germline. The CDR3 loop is CASSPLPNTEAFF. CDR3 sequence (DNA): TGTGCCAGCAGCCCTCTACCGAACACTGAAGCTTTCTTT.

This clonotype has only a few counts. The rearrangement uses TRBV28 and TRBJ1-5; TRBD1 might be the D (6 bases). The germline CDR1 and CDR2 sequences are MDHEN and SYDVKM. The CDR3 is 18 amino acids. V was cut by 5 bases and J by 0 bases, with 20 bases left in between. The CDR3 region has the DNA TGTGCCAGCAGTGATCCGTCCGGGACAACTTTTAGCAATCAGCCCCAGCATTTT. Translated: CASSDPSGTTFSNQPQHF.

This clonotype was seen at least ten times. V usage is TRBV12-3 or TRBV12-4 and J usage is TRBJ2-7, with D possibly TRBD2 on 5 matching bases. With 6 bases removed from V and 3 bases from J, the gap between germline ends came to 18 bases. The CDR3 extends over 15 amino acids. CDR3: CASSPNSRGGYEQYF. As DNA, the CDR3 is TGTGCCAGCAGCCCAAATTCTAGAGGAGGCTACGAGCAGTACTTC.

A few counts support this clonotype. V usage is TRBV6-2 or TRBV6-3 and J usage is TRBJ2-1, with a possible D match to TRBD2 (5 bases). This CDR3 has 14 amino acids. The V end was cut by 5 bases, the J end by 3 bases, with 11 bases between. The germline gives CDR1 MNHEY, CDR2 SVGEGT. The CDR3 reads CASSGSRHYNEQFF. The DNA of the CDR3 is TGTGCCAGCAGTGGGAGTAGACACTACAATGAGCAGTTCTTC.

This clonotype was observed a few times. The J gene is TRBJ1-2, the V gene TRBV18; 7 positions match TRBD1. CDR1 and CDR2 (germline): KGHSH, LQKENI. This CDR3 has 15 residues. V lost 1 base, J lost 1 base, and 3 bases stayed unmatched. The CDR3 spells CASSPQGAGNYGYTF. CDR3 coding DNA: TGTGCCAGCTCACCACAGGGGGCTGGTAACTATGGCTACACCTTC.